These 15 T cell receptor beta chains originate from one sample sequenced in a study of blood T cell repertoires in COVID-19. Assay used: immunoSEQ multiplex PCR; TCRdb lists only in-frame clones, some missing. This table holds roughly 460,000 clones, around 90% found once. What was sequenced was peripheral blood. These receptors were collected from a man aged 18 to 29 with COVID-19, enrolled during active disease.

The chain uses TRBV19 and TRBJ1-1; no definite D call. Trimming left V 3 bases short and J 0 bases short, with 17 bases between. This CDR3 comprises 17 residues. Per germline, CDR1 LNHDA and CDR2 SQIVND (reference sequence). The CDR3 coding sequence is TGTGCCAGTAGTATGGTGGCAGGCAGAGCCATGAACACTGAAGCTTTCTTT. Its translation is CASSMVAGRAMNTEAFF.

This clone was picked up a small number of times. This sequence joins TRBV2 and TRBJ2-7; 11 bases line up with TRBD1. The CDR3 totals 18 residues. Germline values: CDR1 SNHLY, CDR2 FYNNEI. The V segment lost 2 bases and the J segment 4 bases; nucleotides outside the gene matches: 13. The CDR3 spells CASSETQNYGTGGYEQYF. The CDR3 nucleotides read TGTGCCAGCAGTGAAACCCAAAATTACGGGACAGGGGGTTACGAGCAGTACTTC.

The sample holds one count of this clone. This rearrangement joins TRBV9 to TRBJ2-1; 9 bases line up with TRBD1. Per the germline V gene, CDR1 is SGDLS and CDR2 is YYNGEE. The CDR3 runs 14 residues. After removal of 4 bases from V and 9 bases from J, the junction contained 8 bases not matched to a gene. The CDR3 sequence: CASSSRQGGSEQFF. For the CDR3, the DNA is TGTGCCAGCAGCTCACGACAGGGGGGTAGTGAGCAGTTCTTC.

The chain uses TRBV30 and TRBJ2-5; tentative D call: TRBD1 (5 bases). The germline V and J ends were trimmed by 2 bases and 0 bases, with 16 bases remaining between them. CDR1 and CDR2 from the germline V gene are GTSNPN and SVGIG (reference sequence). The CDR3 sequence is 16 residues long. In nucleotides, the CDR3 is TGTGCCTGGAGTACCGGACAAGGGGTGTACCAAGAGACCCAGTACTTC. This codes for CAWSTGQGVYQETQYF.

The rearrangement joins TRBV14 to TRBJ2-5; D might be TRBD2 (5 bases). V was trimmed by 1 base and J by 3 bases, leaving 15 bases between them. Germline V gene lookup returns CDR1 SGHDN and CDR2 FVKESK. The CDR3 consists of 16 residues. The CDR3 coding sequence is TGTGCCAGCAGCCAAGGTTGGGGAGCCAGCGAAGAGACCCAGTACTTC. Protein product: CASSQGWGASEETQYF.

This chain links TRBV15 with TRBJ2-1; 7 bases match TRBD2. This CDR3 is built from 19 residues. With 4 bases clipped from V and 5 bases from J, the junction kept 20 bases outside the gene matches. Per germline, CDR1 LNHNV and CDR2 YYDKDF (reference sequence). In nucleotides, the CDR3 is TGTGCCACCAGCATCCCCCCCGGGGCTCGGGGGGAAAAGAACAATGAGCAGTTCTTC. This translates into CATSIPPGARGEKNNEQFF.

CDR3 bases: TGTGCCAGCAGCCACTCGACAGCCAACACCGGGGAGCTGTTTTTT. It translates to CASSHSTANTGELFF. The V and J genes are TRBV7-6 and TRBJ2-2; possible D gene TRBD1, 5 bases. From germline, CDR1 is SGHVS and CDR2 FNYEAQ. This CDR3 region has 15 residues. The germline V and J ends were trimmed by 5 bases and 2 bases, with 12 bases remaining between them. Complete variable domain (other parts from reference TRBV7-6 and TRBJ2-2): GAGVSQSPRYKVTKRGQDVALRCDPISGHVSLYWYRQALGQGPEFLTYFNYEAQQDKSGLPNDRFSAERPEGSISTLTIQRTEQRDSAMYRCASSHSTANTGELFFGEGSRLTVL.

The genes are TRBV23-1 and TRBJ1-1; D might be TRBD1 (6 bases). TRBV23-1 is flagged as an ORF with uncertain function. The V gene lost 5 bases and the J gene lost 1 base, with 23 bases spanning the gap. CDR3 length: 18 residues. For the CDR3, the DNA is TGCGCCAGCAGTAATAACAGGGCTACCCCACTGGCGAACACTGAAGCTTTCTTT. This gives the protein CASSNNRATPLANTEAFF.

The rearrangement uses TRBV7-9 and TRBJ2-2, with 7 nucleotides matching TRBD2. Losses at the gene ends were 2 bases for V and 0 bases for J; bases not matched to a gene: 12. CDR1 is SEHNR and CDR2 is FQNEAQ in the germline V gene (reference sequence). This CDR3 region has 19 residues. This CDR3 is CASSLRDGSGGPNTGELFF. CDR3 coding DNA: TGTGCCAGCAGCTTAAGAGATGGGTCGGGGGGACCGAACACCGGGGAGCTGTTTTTT. Variable domain in full (rest from reference TRBV7-9 and TRBJ2-2): DTGVSQNPRHKITKRGQNVTFRCDPISEHNRLYWYRQTLGQGPEFLTYFQNEAQLEKSRLLSDRFSAERPKGSFSTLEIQRTEQGDSAMYLCASSLRDGSGGPNTGELFFGEGSRLTVL.

As for this clone: Different DNA sequences within this sample yield the same CDR3. J is TRBJ2-5 and V is TRBV2; TRBD1 aligns across 7 bases. The length of the CDR3 is 14 residues. Germline CDR1 and CDR2: SNHLY and FYNNEI. V was pared by 5 bases and J by 4 bases, with 7 bases of the junction left unmatched. The CDR3 DNA follows: TGTGCCAGCAGTACAGGGGAGTGGGGAGAGACCCAGTACTTC. Protein: CASSTGEWGETQYF.

This clone appeared a single time. The chain recombines TRBV7-6 with TRBJ2-5; 7 bases are shared with TRBD2. CDR1 SGHVS and CDR2 FNYEAQ come from the germline V gene. The CDR3 contains 15 residues. V lost 1 base and J lost 5; bases outside the gene matches: 7. The CDR3 here is CASSLDGRSPETQYF. The DNA for the CDR3 is TGTGCCAGCAGCTTAGACGGGAGGTCCCCCGAGACCCAGTACTTC.

The DNA for the CDR3 is TGTGCCAGCAGCTTAGAATCGGGTCACTCCTACGAGCAGTACTTC. This codes for CASSLESGHSYEQYF. The chain couples TRBV7-9 to TRBJ2-7; unclear D gene. This CDR3 spans 15 amino acids. Germline CDR1 SEHNR, CDR2 FQNEAQ (reference sequence). Deletions cut 1 base from V and 0 bases from J, with 10 bases between.

The chain has TRBV5-1 and TRBJ1-4; a weak D match, TRBD1 (6 bases). The CDR3 totals 16 residues. V lost 3 bases to trimming and J lost 0 bases, with 12 bases between them. Germline assignment: CDR1 SGHRS and CDR2 YFSETQ. CDR3 bases: TGCGCCAGCAGCTCCGGGACAAGTGCAACTAATGAAAAACTGTTTTTT. Its translation is CASSSGTSATNEKLFF.

This clone appeared a few times. This chain joins TRBV5-1 and TRBJ1-2; 9 bases are a match to TRBD1. Looked up from germline, CDR1 is SGHRS and CDR2 is YFSETQ. The CDR3 contains 15 residues. The V segment lost 4 bases and the J segment 6 bases; nucleotides outside the gene matches: 10. DNA of the CDR3: TGCGCCAGCAGCGTGACAGGGGGTAATTTGGATGGCTACACCTTC. This encodes CASSVTGGNLDGYTF.

The table lists this clone with a count of one. The J gene is TRBJ2-7, the V gene TRBV12-2; TRBD2 is the table's D call and was not checked against the DNA. TRBV12-2 is shown as a pseudogene. CDR3 length equals 18 residues. CDR3 region: CASRLEPTSGTETYEQYF. CDR3 DNA: TGTGCAAGTCGCTTAGAGCCTACTAGCGGGACCGAAACCTACGAGCAGTACTTC.